This entry describes one T cell receptor (beta chain). This entry comes from a study of cytomegalovirus exposure and HLA in healthy donors. This PCR relied on a set of 60 Vbeta primers and 13 Jbeta primers. The assay was immunoSEQ multiplex PCR, and TCRdb's table has in-frame clones only and misses some. Among under 250,000 clones listed, around 82% were seen once. The junction had 2 bases not matched to a gene; V was cut back by 1 base and J by 3 bases. Germline V CDR1 and CDR2: SEHNR, FQNEAQ (reference sequence). There are 15 residues in the CDR3. The genes are TRBV7-9 and TRBJ1-5, with 8 positions matching TRBD1. Sample: PBMCs. The sequence was collected from a young woman in good health and CMV-seronegative. The CDR3 DNA sequence: TGTGCCAGCAGCTTAGGGACAGGGTTCAATCAGCCCCAGCATTTT. Translated: CASSLGTGFNQPQHF.